These T cell receptor beta chains were read from a single sample in a study of OX40 agonist ivuxolimab in advanced cancers. The assay was immunoSEQ multiplex PCR, and TCRdb's table has in-frame clones only and misses some. The profile shows more than 40,000 clones, around nine tenths of them singletons. This sample comprised CD4+ or CD8+ T cells sorted from blood, obtained in a trial of the OX40 agonist ivuxolimab. The source is an adult with an advanced solid tumor such as melanoma, head and neck, liver or kidney cancer. Both conserved end residues are trimmed from each CDR3.

v_gene: TRBV19
CDR3aa: ASSMVGLAGDSYNEQF

v_gene: TRBV7-8
CDR3aa: ASSQKESFSIYNEQF

v_gene: TRBV7-6
CDR3aa: ASSLSKWDFPGSNQETQY

v_gene: TRBV25-1
CDR3aa: ASSRTGWFEQY

v_gene: TRBV7-9
CDR3aa: ASSSTGYGDEQY

v_gene: TRBV6-5
CDR3aa: ASRVLGEATDTQY

v_gene: TRBV5-1
CDR3aa: ASSVGTGGTGELF

v_gene: TRBV27
CDR3aa: ASSVGTGLYEQY

v_gene: TRBV4-1
CDR3aa: ASSQDLGGLSNQPQH

v_gene: TRBV27
CDR3aa: ASSLGGMSYEQY

v_gene: TRBV2
CDR3aa: ASSTEPDYNSPLH

v_gene: TRBV4-1
CDR3aa: ASSQGLEADNEQF

v_gene: TRBV4-1
CDR3aa: ASSQGTGRYEQY

v_gene: TRBV7-9
CDR3aa: ASSPDPLASVDNEQF

v_gene: TRBV2
CDR3aa: ASSERSSGTNTGELF

v_gene: TRBV9
CDR3aa: ASSVGGPVGNTIY

v_gene: TRBV19
CDR3aa: ASSIDPRLAPPGANVLT